What follows are 27 T cell receptor beta chains derived from one specimen sequenced in a study of cytomegalovirus exposure and HLA in healthy donors. 60 Vbeta and 13 Jbeta primers were used in PCR. Only in-frame clones appear in the TCRdb table, and some are missing; sequencing was by immunoSEQ multiplex PCR. The sample has just over 150,000 clones; approximately 82% are singletons. Source material: PBMCs. Source of these receptors: a man aged 45 to 65 in good health and CMV-seropositive.

This chain links TRBV11-2 with TRBJ1-2, with TRBD1 matching 10 bases. There are 16 residues in the CDR3. Trimming removed 3 bases from V and 7 bases from J; junction bases left unmatched: 11. Germline loops: CDR1 SGHAT, CDR2 FQNNGV. This chain's CDR3 is CASSLSVGTGASGYTF. DNA of the CDR3: TGTGCCAGCAGCTTGAGCGTGGGGACAGGGGCTAGTGGCTACACCTTC.

A few counts support this clone. The gene calls are TRBV11-2 and TRBJ1-1; 8 bases match TRBD1. The CDR3 has 13 residues. Germline V gene sequence: CDR1 SGHAT, CDR2 FQNNGV. V gave up 6 bases and J gave up 7 bases; unmatched junction bases: 7. Written as DNA, the CDR3 is TGTGCCAGCAGATATCAGGGGGCTCGTGAAGCTTTCTTT. This sequence encodes CASRYQGAREAFF.

CDR3 DNA sequence: TGTGCCTCCAGCAGGGGGGATACGCAGTATTTT. It is translated as CASSRGDTQYF. The chain has TRBV5-6 and TRBJ2-3; 7 nucleotides line up with TRBD1. After removal of 10 bases from V and 6 bases from J, the junction contained 5 bases not matched to a gene. CDR1 and CDR2 from the germline V gene are SGHDT and YYEEEE. This CDR3 region has 11 residues.

The V and J genes are TRBV11-2 and TRBJ2-1, with TRBD1 matching 9 bases. With 4 bases clipped from V and 7 bases from J, the junction kept 8 bases outside the gene matches. Germline loops: CDR1 SGHAT, CDR2 FQNNGV. The CDR3 consists of 15 residues. The CDR3 DNA reads as TGTGCCAGCAGCTGGGCCCGGGACAGGGCAAATGAGCAGTTCTTC. Translation gives CASSWARDRANEQFF.

This chain connects TRBV27 to TRBJ1-2; D is possibly TRBD1 (6 bases). Per germline, CDR1 MNHEY and CDR2 SMNVEV (reference sequence). V was trimmed by 2 bases and J by 4 bases, leaving 8 bases between them. This CDR3 region has 13 residues. CDR3 nucleotides: TGTGCCAGCAGTTTAAGGGGGGGCTATGGCTACACCTTC. Its translation: CASSLRGGYGYTF.

The chain is built from TRBV2 and TRBJ2-5; a possible D gene is TRBD2 (8 bases). Germline V gene sequence: CDR1 SNHLY, CDR2 FYNNEI. The CDR3 loop spans 15 amino acids. V was trimmed by 3 bases and J by 5 bases, leaving 16 bases between them. In DNA form, the CDR3 reads TGTGCCAGCAGTGAGGGAGGGGGCGGGAGGGAGACCCAGTACTTC. Encoded protein: CASSEGGGGRETQYF.

The chain uses TRBV7-9 and TRBJ2-3; D might be TRBD1 (6 bases). Trimming took 2 bases from V and 5 from J, leaving 17 bases between them. Germline CDR1 SEHNR, CDR2 FQNEAQ (reference sequence). The CDR3 runs to 16 residues. The CDR3 bases are TGTGCCAGCAGCTTAAGTGCGATGGGGGCTAAAGATACGCAGTATTTT. Translating gives CASSLSAMGAKDTQYF.

This clone came up a few times. The V gene is TRBV5-6, the J gene TRBJ1-2; possibly TRBD1 for D (6 bases). The germline V and J ends were trimmed by 3 bases and 1 base, with 13 bases remaining between them. CDR1 and CDR2 (germline): SGHDT, YYEEEE. This CDR3 is built from 15 residues. The CDR3 bases are TGTGCCAGCAGCTCTATGGGGGCAGTTAACTATGGCTACACCTTC. Protein: CASSSMGAVNYGYTF.

The genes are TRBV4-1 and TRBJ2-1, with 8 bases lining up with TRBD2. V lost 0 bases to trimming and J lost 7 bases; unmatched junction nucleotides: 8. The CDR3 totals 16 residues. CDR1 and CDR2 (germline): MGHRA, YSYEKL. CDR3 region: CASSQDPSGGPNEQFF. CDR3 bases: TGCGCCAGCAGCCAAGATCCATCGGGGGGGCCGAATGAGCAGTTCTTC.

This rearrangement joins TRBV4-1 to TRBJ2-1, with TRBD1 matching 9 bases. CDR3 size: 14 residues. The V gene end was trimmed by 1 base and the J gene end by 9 bases; junction bases not matched to a gene: 4. CDR1 is MGHRA, CDR2 YSYEKL, per germline. This CDR3 is CASSQAQGAGEQFF. The CDR3 nucleotides read TGCGCCAGCAGCCAAGCACAGGGGGCGGGTGAGCAGTTCTTC.

The chain has TRBV7-9 and TRBJ1-6, with D maybe TRBD1 (6 bases). The CDR3 has 14 residues. The V end lost 4 bases, the J end lost 7 bases, and 11 bases lay between the germline ends. Germline V lookup: CDR1 SEHNR, CDR2 FQNEAQ (reference sequence). The CDR3 DNA sequence: TGTGCCAGCAGCTCAACAGGGTACAATTCACCCCTCCACTTT. It specifies CASSSTGYNSPLHF.

V is TRBV5-1 and J is TRBJ2-5, with TRBD1 matching over 7 bases. J lost 1 base, V lost 3 bases, and 3 bases had no gene match. The germline gives CDR1 SGHRS, CDR2 YFSETQ. CDR3 length equals 14 residues. The DNA for the CDR3 is TGCGCCAGCAGCTCAACAGGGGCCCAAGAGACCCAGTACTTC. Translation: CASSSTGAQETQYF. Variable domain in full (rest from reference TRBV5-1 and TRBJ2-5): KAGVTQTPRYLIKTRGQQVTLSCSPISGHRSVSWYQQTPGQGLQFLFEYFSETQRNKGNFPGRFSGRQFSNSRSEMNVSTLELGDSALYLCASSSTGAQETQYFGPGTRLLVL.

Concerning this clone itself: Sequence at one end of the junction differs from germline and may be a read error. The chain uses TRBV9 and TRBJ2-4; D gene unclear. The CDR3 has 14 residues. The germline V gene encodes CDR1 SGDLS and CDR2 YYNGEE. The CDR3 here is CASSVGLPGSPLIF. CDR3 sequence (DNA): TGTGCCAGCAGCGTAGGGCTCCCCGGGTCTCCTTTGATCTTC. Based on the CDR3 plus reference TRBV9 and TRBJ2-4, the full variable domain is DSGVTQTPKHLITATGQRVTLRCSPRSGDLSVYWYQQSLDQGLQFLIQYYNGEERAKGNILERFSAQQFPDLHSELNLSSLELGDSALYFCASSVGLPGSPLIFGAGTRLSVL.

The CDR3 sequence is CASSVGAGELFF. The CDR3 bases are TGCGCCAGCAGTGTAGGGGCCGGGGAGCTGTTTTTT. The rearrangement joins TRBV10-1 to TRBJ2-2, with a weak D call TRBD1 (5 bases). Trimming left V 4 bases short and J 6 bases short, with 6 bases between. In germline, CDR1 is WNHNN, CDR2 SYGVQD (reference sequence). The CDR3 runs 12 residues.

As DNA, the CDR3 is TGTGCCAGCTCACCCGGTACCAATCAGCCCCAGCATTTT. Translation gives CASSPGTNQPQHF. This chain links TRBV18 with TRBJ1-5, with unresolved D. Germline CDR1 reads KGHSH; CDR2 reads LQKENI. With 3 bases removed from V and 3 bases from J, the gap between germline ends came to 6 bases. There are 13 residues in the CDR3.

The chain recombines TRBV4-1 with TRBJ2-7; D is perhaps TRBD1 (6 bases). This CDR3 has 14 residues. Germline CDR1 is MGHRA and CDR2 is YSYEKL. V was trimmed by 0 bases and J by 4 bases, leaving 10 bases between them. The CDR3 sequence: CASSQDPDRYEQYF. Written as DNA, the CDR3 is TGCGCCAGCAGCCAAGATCCGGACAGATACGAGCAGTACTTC.

The chain joins TRBV21-1 to TRBJ1-4; the tabulated D call, TRBD1, remains unverified against the DNA. TRBV21-1 is a documented pseudogene. This CDR3 comprises 15 residues. The CDR3 sequence is CASTIRRGGIVKLFF. The DNA of the CDR3 is TGTGCCAGCACCATAAGGCGAGGGGGCATTGTAAAACTGTTTTTT.

This clone has just a few counts. The chain links TRBV13 to TRBJ2-5; tentatively, D is TRBD2 (6 bases). The J call may be faulty, since TRBJ2-7 better matches the DNA end. CDR3 size: 14 residues. CDR1 and CDR2 (germline): PRHDT, FYEKMQ (reference sequence). This CDR3 reads CASSPGLSLYEQYF. The CDR3 DNA reads as TGTGCCAGCAGCCCGGGACTTTCCCTCTACGAGCAGTACTTC.

The chain has TRBV10-3 and TRBJ2-5; possible D gene TRBD1, 6 bases. TRBJ2-7 matches the DNA end more closely, so the J call is doubtful. There are 13 residues in the CDR3. Germline CDR1 reads ENHRY; CDR2 reads SYGVKD. The CDR3 DNA is TGTGCCATCACACAGGGATTATCCTACGAGCAGTACTTC. The encoded protein is CAITQGLSYEQYF.

The gene calls are TRBV11-3 and TRBJ2-5, with 7 bases fitting TRBD1. This CDR3 has 15 residues. The germline V gene encodes CDR1 SGHNT and CDR2 YENEEA. J lost 7 bases, V lost 0 bases, and 8 bases had no gene match. The CDR3 sequence is CASSLDRQGEGTQYF. CDR3 DNA: TGTGCCAGCAGCTTAGACCGACAGGGAGAAGGGACCCAGTACTTC.

The chain joins TRBV14 to TRBJ2-3; 7 nucleotides match TRBD2. V dropped 0 bases and J dropped 6; count of bases not matched to a gene: 12. The CDR3 sequence is 17 residues long. The germline gives CDR1 SGHDN, CDR2 FVKESK. The DNA for the CDR3 is TGTGCCAGCAGCCAAGATGAGAGTCTAGCGGCCCAGGATACGCAGTATTTT. Protein sequence: CASSQDESLAAQDTQYF.

The CDR3 spells CASSKQGRQGYGYTF. The CDR3 nucleotides read TGTGCCAGCAGCAAGCAAGGGAGACAGGGCTATGGCTACACCTTC. V usage is TRBV11-1 and J usage is TRBJ1-2, with 7 bases aligning to TRBD1. CDR3 length: 15 amino acids. Germline V gene data show CDR1 as SGHAT and CDR2 as FQDESV (reference sequence). The V gene end was trimmed by 5 bases and the J gene end by 4 bases; junction bases not matched to a gene: 10.

This clone showed up just a few times. The chain employs TRBV29-1 and TRBJ1-2, with 7 positions matching TRBD1. CDR1 is SQVTM and CDR2 is ANQGSEA in the germline V gene. The CDR3 has 12 residues. J lost 7 bases, V lost 6 bases, and 8 bases had no gene match. This chain's CDR3 is CSVPTGVAGYTF. As DNA, the CDR3 is TGCAGCGTGCCCACAGGGGTGGCTGGCTACACCTTC.

The rearrangement links TRBV2 to TRBJ2-2; D possibly corresponds to TRBD1 (6 bases). This CDR3 is 14 amino acids long. Trimming took 9 bases from V and 5 from J, leaving 16 bases between them. CDR1 and CDR2 (germline): SNHLY, FYNNEI. CDR3 protein: CASQVSTGTGELFF. In DNA form, the CDR3 reads TGTGCCAGTCAGGTCAGCACAGGGACCGGGGAGCTGTTTTTT.

The V gene is TRBV27, the J gene TRBJ2-3, with 14 bases matching TRBD2. This CDR3 region has 15 residues. CDR1 and CDR2 from the germline V gene are MNHEY and SMNVEV (reference sequence). Trimming cost V 5 bases and J 6 bases; bases outside gene matches: 4. DNA of the CDR3: TGTGCCAGCAGTACCCGACTAGCGGGAGGGGATACGCAGTATTTT. This sequence encodes CASSTRLAGGDTQYF.

CDR3 sequence (DNA): TGTGCCAGCAGTCTACAGGCTTTAACTGAAGCTTTCTTT. It codes for CASSLQALTEAFF. The J gene is TRBJ1-1, the V gene TRBV6-5, with a possible D match to TRBD1 (5 bases). The germline V gene has CDR1 MNHEY and CDR2 SVGAGI. Trimming removed 5 bases at V and 5 bases at J, with 12 bases between. The CDR3 is 13 residues long.

The CDR3 DNA sequence: TGCGCCAGCAGGTCCGGACAGGGAGAGGGTGCTGGCTACACCTTC. It codes for CASRSGQGEGAGYTF. The chain combines TRBV4-1 with TRBJ1-2, with 8 positions matching TRBD1. Trimming cost V 6 bases and J 7 bases; bases outside gene matches: 13. This CDR3 spans 15 amino acids. Germline loops: CDR1 MGHRA, CDR2 YSYEKL.